This is a list of T cell receptor beta chains from one sample in a study of shared clonotypes between healthy human individuals. Only in-frame clones appear in the TCRdb table, and some are missing; sequencing was by immunoSEQ multiplex PCR. The data hold about 1.1 million clones, with around 78% observed a single time. The sample consisted of memory CD4+ T cells from PBMCs. The receptors originated from a man younger than 35 in good health. Some clones in this sample may be carry-over from other donors' samples. Each CDR3 is given with its conserved first and last residue. A D gene is named only where the DNA matches it firmly. Not all rows give a size; the values are once, few, many and, for expanded clones, a class.

clone_size d_call j_call v_call cdr3_nt cdr3_aa
many . TRBJ2-3 TRBV30 TGTGCCTGGAGCTCGACAGATACGCAGTATTTT CAWSSTDTQYF
. . TRBJ1-2 TRBV5-3 TGTGCCAGCAGCCCTGGTGGAGCAGGGCCGGGCGGCTACACCTTC CASSPGGAGPGGYTF
. TRBD1 TRBJ2-1 TRBV18 TGTGCCAGCTCACCACTTATGGGACAGCTTGGGTTTGAGCAGTTCTTC CASSPLMGQLGFEQFF
. . TRBJ1-1 TRBV5-1 TGCGCCAGCAGCCACGGGCCGGCAATTATCGGGACTGAAGCTTTCTTT CASSHGPAIIGTEAFF
few . TRBJ1-1 TRBV7-3 TGTGCCAGCAGCTTGAAGGTAGCCACTGAAGCTTTCTTT CASSLKVATEAFF
. TRBD1 TRBJ1-2 TRBV7-9 TGTGCCAGCAGCCCAATTAACCCACGAACCTCCGGGACAGGGGGTGGCTACACCTTC CASSPINPRTSGTGGGYTF
. . TRBJ1-6 TRBV28 TGTGCCAGCGGTGGGGGAAGGGCTTCACCCCTCCACTTT CASGGGRASPLHF
. . TRBJ2-4 TRBV10-2 TGCGCCAGCGCCGTCCAGGCTGCCAAAAACATTCAGTACTTC CASAVQAAKNIQYF
. TRBD1 TRBJ2-7 TRBV6-1 TGTGCCAGCAGTGCGACACAGGGGGTCTCCTACGAGCAGTACTTC CASSATQGVSYEQYF
. . TRBJ1-2 TRBV5-8 TGTGCCAGCAGCTTGGATGTGGCAGGCTACACCTTC CASSLDVAGYTF
. . TRBJ1-1 TRBV29-1 TGCAGCCCTGGGGGGGCAGCAGGAGCTTTCTTT CSPGGAAGAFF
few TRBD1 TRBJ2-1 TRBV10-2 TGCGCCACCAGGGACAGGGGCTCCTACAATGAGCAGTTCTTC CATRDRGSYNEQFF
few TRBD2 TRBJ2-7 TRBV9 TGTGCCAGCAGCGTCCACCCGAGGACTAGCGGCTATGGCGAGCAGTACTTC CASSVHPRTSGYGEQYF
. . TRBJ2-7 TRBV10-2 TGCGCCAGCAGTGACAGGACCTACGAGCAGTACTTC CASSDRTYEQYF
. . TRBJ2-1 TRBV7-8 TGTGCCAGCAGCTTAGGGCCCCTAGGGAGCTCCTACAATGAGCAGTTCTTC CASSLGPLGSSYNEQFF
. TRBD1 TRBJ2-7 TRBV10-3 TGTGCCATCAGAGGGACAGGGGACTTCTACGAGCAGTACTTC CAIRGTGDFYEQYF
. TRBD2 TRBJ2-5 TRBV9 TGTGCCAGCAGCGTAGATCTAGCGGAGCACCAAGAGACCCAGTACTTC CASSVDLAEHQETQYF
. . TRBJ2-5 TRBV9 TGTGCCAGCAGCGTAGGGGGTCTAGTCACGGGAGAGACCCAGTACTTC CASSVGGLVTGETQYF
few . TRBJ2-1 TRBV6-4 TGTGCCAGCAGTGGTGCCGATAATGAGCAGTTCTTC CASSGADNEQFF
. TRBD2 TRBJ2-3 TRBV9 TGTGCCAGCAGCGTAGTAAGCGGGGGATTCACAGATACGCAGTATTTT CASSVVSGGFTDTQYF
. TRBD2 TRBJ2-3 TRBV4-1 TGCGCCAGCAGCCACACCCCAGGGGGAGCTAGCGGGAGAGGGGATACGCAGTATTTT CASSHTPGGASGRGDTQYF